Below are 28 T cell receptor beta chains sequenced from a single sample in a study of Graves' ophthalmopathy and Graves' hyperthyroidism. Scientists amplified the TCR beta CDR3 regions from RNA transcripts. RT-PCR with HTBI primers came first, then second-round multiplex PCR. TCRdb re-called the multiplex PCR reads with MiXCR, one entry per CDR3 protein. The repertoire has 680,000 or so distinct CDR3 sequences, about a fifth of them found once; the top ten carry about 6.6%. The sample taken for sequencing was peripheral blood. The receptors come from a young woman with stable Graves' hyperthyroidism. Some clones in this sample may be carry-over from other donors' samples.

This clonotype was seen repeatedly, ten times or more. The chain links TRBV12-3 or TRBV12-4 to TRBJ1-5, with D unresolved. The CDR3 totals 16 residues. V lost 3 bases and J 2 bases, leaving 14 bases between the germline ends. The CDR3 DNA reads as TGTGCCAGCAGTTTGGGTGAAAGAAGTCGCAATCAGCCCCAGCATTTT. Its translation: CASSLGERSRNQPQHF.

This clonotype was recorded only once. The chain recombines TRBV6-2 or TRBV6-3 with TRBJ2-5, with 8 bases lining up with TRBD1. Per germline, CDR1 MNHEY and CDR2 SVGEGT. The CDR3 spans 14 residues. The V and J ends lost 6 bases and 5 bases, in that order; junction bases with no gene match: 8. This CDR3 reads CASRNRTGRETQYF. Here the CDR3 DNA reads TGTGCCAGCAGGAACCGGACAGGGCGGGAGACCCAGTACTTC.

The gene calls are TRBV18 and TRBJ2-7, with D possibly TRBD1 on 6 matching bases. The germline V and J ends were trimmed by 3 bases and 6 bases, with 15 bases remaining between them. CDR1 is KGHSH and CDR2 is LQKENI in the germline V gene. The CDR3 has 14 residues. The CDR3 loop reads CASSPTQGGSEQYF. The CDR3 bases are TGTGCCAGCTCACCGACACAGGGTGGGAGCGAGCAGTACTTC.

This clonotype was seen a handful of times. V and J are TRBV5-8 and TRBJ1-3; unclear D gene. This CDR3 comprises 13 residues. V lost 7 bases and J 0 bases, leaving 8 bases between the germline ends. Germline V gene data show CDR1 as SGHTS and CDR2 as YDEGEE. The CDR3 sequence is CASVGSSGNTIYF. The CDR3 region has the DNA TGTGCCAGCGTCGGCAGCTCTGGAAACACCATATATTTT.

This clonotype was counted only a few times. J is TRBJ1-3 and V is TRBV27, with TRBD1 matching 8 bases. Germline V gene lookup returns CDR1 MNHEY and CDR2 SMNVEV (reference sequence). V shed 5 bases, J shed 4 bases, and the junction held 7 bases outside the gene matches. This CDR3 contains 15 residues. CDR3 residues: CASSEQGAWGNTIYF. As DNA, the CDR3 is TGTGCCAGCAGTGAGCAGGGGGCGTGGGGAAACACCATATATTTT.

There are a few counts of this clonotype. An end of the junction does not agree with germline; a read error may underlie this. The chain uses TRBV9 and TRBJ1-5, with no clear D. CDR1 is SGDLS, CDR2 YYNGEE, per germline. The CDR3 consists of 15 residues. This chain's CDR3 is CASSVAVQSDQPRHF. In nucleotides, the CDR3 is TGTGCCAGCAGCGTAGCTGTTCAGAGCGATCAGCCCCGGCATTTT.

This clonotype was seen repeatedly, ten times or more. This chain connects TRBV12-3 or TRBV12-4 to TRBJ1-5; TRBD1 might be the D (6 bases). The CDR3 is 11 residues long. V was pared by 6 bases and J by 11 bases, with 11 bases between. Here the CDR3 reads CASSQGQSQHF. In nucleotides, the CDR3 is TGTGCCAGCAGCCAGGGGCAGTCCCAGCATTTT.

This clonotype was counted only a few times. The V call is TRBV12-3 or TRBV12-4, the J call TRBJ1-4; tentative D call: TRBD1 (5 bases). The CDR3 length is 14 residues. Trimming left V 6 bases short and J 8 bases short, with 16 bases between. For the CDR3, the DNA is TGTGCCAGCAGCTTCGACAGAACTGGGGAAAAACTGTTTTTT. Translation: CASSFDRTGEKLFF.

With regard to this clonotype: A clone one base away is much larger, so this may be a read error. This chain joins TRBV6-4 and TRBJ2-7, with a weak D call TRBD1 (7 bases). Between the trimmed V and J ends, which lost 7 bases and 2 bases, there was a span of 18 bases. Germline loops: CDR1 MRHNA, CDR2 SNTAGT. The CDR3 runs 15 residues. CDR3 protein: CASTEWAGQPYEQYF. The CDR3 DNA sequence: TGTGCCAGCACTGAGTGGGCGGGACAGCCCTACGAGCAGTACTTC.

The CDR3 coding sequence is TGCAGTGCTAGATTTCGACTAGCCTCGGACATTCAGTACTTC. This sequence encodes CSARFRLASDIQYF. The rearrangement links TRBV20-1 to TRBJ2-4; 7 bases map to TRBD2. The CDR3 totals 14 residues. Germline assignment: CDR1 DFQATT and CDR2 SNEGSKA (reference sequence). The V and J ends lost 2 bases and 8 bases, in that order; junction bases with no gene match: 9.

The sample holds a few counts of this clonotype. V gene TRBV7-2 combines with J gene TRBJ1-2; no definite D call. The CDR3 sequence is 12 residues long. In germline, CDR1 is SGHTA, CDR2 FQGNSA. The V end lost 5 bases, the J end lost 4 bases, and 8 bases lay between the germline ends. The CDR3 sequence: CASSLLVYGYTF. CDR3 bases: TGTGCCAGCAGCCTTCTTGTCTATGGCTACACCTTC.

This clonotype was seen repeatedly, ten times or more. In DNA, the CDR3 is TGTGCCAGCAGCCGCGTCACAGGGTCCGTGAACACTGAAGCTTTCTTT. Its protein is CASSRVTGSVNTEAFF. The chain links TRBV11-2 to TRBJ1-1; perhaps TRBD1 as D (6 bases). Trimming shortened V by 5 bases and J by 0 bases, and 16 bases separated the two germline ends. The CDR3 runs 16 residues. The germline V gene has CDR1 SGHAT and CDR2 FQNNGV.

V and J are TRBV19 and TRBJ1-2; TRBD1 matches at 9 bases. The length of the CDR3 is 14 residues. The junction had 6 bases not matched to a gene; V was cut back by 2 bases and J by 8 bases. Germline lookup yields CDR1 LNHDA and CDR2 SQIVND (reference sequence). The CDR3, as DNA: TGTGCCAGTAGTATATCCCGGGACAGGGTCGGCTACACCTTC. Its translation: CASSISRDRVGYTF.

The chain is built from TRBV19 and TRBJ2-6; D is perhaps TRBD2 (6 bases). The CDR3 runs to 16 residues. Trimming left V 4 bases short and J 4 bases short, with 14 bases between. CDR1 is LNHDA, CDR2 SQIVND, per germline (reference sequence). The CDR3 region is CASSTTRGTGANVLTF. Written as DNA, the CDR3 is TGTGCCAGTAGTACCACTCGGGGGACCGGGGCCAACGTCCTGACTTTC. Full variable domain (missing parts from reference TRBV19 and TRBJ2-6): DGGITQSPKYLFRKEGQNVTLSCEQNLNHDAMYWYRQDPGQGLRLIYYSQIVNDFQKGDIAEGYSVSREKKESFPLTVTSAQKNPTAFYLCASSTTRGTGANVLTFGAGSRLTVL.

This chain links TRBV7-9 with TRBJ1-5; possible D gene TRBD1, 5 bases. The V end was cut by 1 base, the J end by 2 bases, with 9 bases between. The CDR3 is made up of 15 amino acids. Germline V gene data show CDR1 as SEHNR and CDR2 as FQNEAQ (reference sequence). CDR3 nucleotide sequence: TGTGCCAGCAGCTTAGGGGGCTTTGGCAATCAGCCCCAGCATTTT. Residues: CASSLGGFGNQPQHF.

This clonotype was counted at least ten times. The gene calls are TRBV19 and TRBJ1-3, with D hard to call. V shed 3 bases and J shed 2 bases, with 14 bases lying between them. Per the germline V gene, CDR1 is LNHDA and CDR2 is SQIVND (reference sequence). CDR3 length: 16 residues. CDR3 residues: CASSIKSPRTGNTIYF. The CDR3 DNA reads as TGTGCCAGTAGTATTAAAAGCCCGCGGACTGGAAACACCATATATTTT.

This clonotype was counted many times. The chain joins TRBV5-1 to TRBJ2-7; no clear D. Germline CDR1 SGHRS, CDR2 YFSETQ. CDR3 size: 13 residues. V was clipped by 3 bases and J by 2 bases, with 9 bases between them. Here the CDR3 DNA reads TGCGCCAGCAGCTCTTACACAGCCTACGAGCAGTACTTC. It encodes CASSSYTAYEQYF. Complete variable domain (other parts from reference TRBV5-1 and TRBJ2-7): KAGVTQTPRYLIKTRGQQVTLSCSPISGHRSVSWYQQTPGQGLQFLFEYFSETQRNKGNFPGRFSGRQFSNSRSEMNVSTLELGDSALYLCASSSYTAYEQYFGPGTRLTVT.

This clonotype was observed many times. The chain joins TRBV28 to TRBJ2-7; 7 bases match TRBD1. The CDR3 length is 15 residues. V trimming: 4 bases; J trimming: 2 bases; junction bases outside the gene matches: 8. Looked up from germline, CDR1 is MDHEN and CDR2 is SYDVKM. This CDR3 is CASSSNGQATYEQYF. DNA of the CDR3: TGTGCCAGCAGTTCAAATGGACAGGCCACCTACGAGCAGTACTTC. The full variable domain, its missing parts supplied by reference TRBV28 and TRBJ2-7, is DVKVTQSSRYLVKRTGEKVFLECVQDMDHENMFWYRQDPGLGLRLIYFSYDVKMKEKGDIPEGYSVSREKKERFSLILESASTNQTSMYLCASSSNGQATYEQYFGPGTRLTVT.

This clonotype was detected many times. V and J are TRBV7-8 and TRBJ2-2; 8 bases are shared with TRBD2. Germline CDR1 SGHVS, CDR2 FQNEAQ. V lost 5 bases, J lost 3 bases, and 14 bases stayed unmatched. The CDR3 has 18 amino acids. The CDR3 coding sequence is TGTGCCAGCAGCCGTTTTCGCGGGGGGAGAACGGACACCGGGGAGCTGTTTTTT. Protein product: CASSRFRGGRTDTGELFF.

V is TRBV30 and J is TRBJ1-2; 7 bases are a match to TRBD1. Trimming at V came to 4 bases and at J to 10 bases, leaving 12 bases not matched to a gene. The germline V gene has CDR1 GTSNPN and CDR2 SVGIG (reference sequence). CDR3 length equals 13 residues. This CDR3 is CAWNRGQELAYTF. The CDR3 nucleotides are TGTGCCTGGAACCGTGGACAGGAACTTGCCTACACCTTC.

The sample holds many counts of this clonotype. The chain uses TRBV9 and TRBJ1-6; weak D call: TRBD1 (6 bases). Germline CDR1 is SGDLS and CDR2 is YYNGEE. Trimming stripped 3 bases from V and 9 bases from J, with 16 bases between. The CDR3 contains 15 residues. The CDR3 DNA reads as TGTGCCAGCAGCGCAGTAGGGGGGCCACCTTCACCCCTCCACTTT. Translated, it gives CASSAVGGPPSPLHF. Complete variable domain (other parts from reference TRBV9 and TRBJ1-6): DSGVTQTPKHLITATGQRVTLRCSPRSGDLSVYWYQQSLDQGLQFLIQYYNGEERAKGNILERFSAQQFPDLHSELNLSSLELGDSALYFCASSAVGGPPSPLHFGNGTRLTVT.

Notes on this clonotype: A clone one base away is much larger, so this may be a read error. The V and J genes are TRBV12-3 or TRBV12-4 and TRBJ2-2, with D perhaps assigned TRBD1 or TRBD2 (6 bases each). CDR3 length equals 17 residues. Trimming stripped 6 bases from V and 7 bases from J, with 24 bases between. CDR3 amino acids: CASSGGLDTGGGGELFF. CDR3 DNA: TGTGCCAGCAGCGGGGGCTTGGACACCGGGGGTGGCGGGGAGCTGTTTTTT.

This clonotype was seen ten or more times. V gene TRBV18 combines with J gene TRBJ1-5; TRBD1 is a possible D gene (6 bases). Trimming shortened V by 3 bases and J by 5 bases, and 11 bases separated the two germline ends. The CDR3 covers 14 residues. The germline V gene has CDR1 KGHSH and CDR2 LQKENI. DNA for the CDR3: TGTGCCAGCTCACCTACAGGGCCGGATCAGCCCCAGCATTTT. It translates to CASSPTGPDQPQHF.

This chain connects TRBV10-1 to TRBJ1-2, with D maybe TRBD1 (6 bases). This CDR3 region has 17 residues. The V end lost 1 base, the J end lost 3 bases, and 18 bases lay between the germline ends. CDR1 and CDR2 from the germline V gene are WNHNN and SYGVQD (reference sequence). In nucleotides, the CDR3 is TGCGCCAGCAGTGAGTTTACCACCTGGGACACCGACTATGGCTACACCTTC. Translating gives CASSEFTTWDTDYGYTF.

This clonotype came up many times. The CDR3 DNA reads as TGTGCCAGCAGTTTACAGGGCATGAACACTGAAGCTTTCTTT. Translation: CASSLQGMNTEAFF. The V gene is TRBV12-3 or TRBV12-4, the J gene TRBJ1-1; tentatively, D is TRBD1 (5 bases). The V end lost 2 bases, the J end lost 0 bases, and 7 bases lay between the germline ends. This CDR3 spans 14 amino acids.

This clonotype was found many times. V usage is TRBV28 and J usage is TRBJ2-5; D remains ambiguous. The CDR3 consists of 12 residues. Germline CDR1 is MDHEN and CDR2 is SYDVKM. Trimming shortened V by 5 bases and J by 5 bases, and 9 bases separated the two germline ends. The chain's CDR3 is CASSPSVETQYF. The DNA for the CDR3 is TGTGCCAGCAGTCCCTCCGTTGAGACCCAGTACTTC.

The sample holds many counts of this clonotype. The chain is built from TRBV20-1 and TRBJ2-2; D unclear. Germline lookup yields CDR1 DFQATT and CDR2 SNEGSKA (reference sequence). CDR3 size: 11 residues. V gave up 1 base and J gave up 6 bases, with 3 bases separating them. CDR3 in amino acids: CSARGSGELFF. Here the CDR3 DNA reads TGCAGTGCTAGAGGGTCCGGGGAGCTGTTTTTT.

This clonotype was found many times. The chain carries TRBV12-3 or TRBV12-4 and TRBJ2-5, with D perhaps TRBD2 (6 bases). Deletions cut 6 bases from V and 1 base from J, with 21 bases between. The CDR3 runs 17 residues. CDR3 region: CASSSLGTSSFQETQYF. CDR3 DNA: TGTGCCAGCAGCTCGCTCGGTACTAGCAGCTTCCAAGAGACCCAGTACTTC.